The clone carrying this TCR beta chain was recorded many times. The data belong to a study of response to subunit inactivated influenza vaccine. TCRdb recomputed calls from the RT-PCR reads with MiXCR, one row per CDR3 protein. Of roughly 620,000 distinct CDR3 sequences listed, approximately 11% were seen once; the top ten hold approximately 11%. These data were also filed under a second study, of T cells expressing NK-cell markers. This second study says: It was by 5'RACE template switching with UMIs that TCR beta cDNA was made.

The sample here was PBMCs from blood, taken on the day of vaccination. This receptor was identified in a middle-aged man who received an inactivated influenza vaccine.

As DNA, the CDR3 is TGTGCCAGCAGTATCGATACGCAGTATTTT. Translating gives CASSIDTQYF. This chain connects TRBV12-3 or TRBV12-4 to TRBJ2-3; D not resolved. Deletions cut 5 bases from V and 6 bases from J, with 3 bases between. CDR3 size: 10 residues.